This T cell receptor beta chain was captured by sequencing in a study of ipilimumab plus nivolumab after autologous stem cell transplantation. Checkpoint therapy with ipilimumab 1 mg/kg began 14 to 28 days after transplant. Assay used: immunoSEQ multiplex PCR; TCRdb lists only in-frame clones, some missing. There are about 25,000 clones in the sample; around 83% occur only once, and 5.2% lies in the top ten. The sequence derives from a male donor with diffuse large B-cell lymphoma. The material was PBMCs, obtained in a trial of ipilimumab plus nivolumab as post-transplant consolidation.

The CDR3, as DNA: TGTGCCAGTAGTAACCGCCCTTCCCTTAACACCGGGGAGCTGTTTTTT. This sequence encodes CASSNRPSLNTGELFF. The chain is built from TRBV19 and TRBJ2-2; D not certain. The CDR3 covers 16 residues. V was trimmed by 4 bases and J by 2 bases, leaving 14 bases between them. The germline CDR1 and CDR2 sequences are LNHDA and SQIVND (reference sequence).